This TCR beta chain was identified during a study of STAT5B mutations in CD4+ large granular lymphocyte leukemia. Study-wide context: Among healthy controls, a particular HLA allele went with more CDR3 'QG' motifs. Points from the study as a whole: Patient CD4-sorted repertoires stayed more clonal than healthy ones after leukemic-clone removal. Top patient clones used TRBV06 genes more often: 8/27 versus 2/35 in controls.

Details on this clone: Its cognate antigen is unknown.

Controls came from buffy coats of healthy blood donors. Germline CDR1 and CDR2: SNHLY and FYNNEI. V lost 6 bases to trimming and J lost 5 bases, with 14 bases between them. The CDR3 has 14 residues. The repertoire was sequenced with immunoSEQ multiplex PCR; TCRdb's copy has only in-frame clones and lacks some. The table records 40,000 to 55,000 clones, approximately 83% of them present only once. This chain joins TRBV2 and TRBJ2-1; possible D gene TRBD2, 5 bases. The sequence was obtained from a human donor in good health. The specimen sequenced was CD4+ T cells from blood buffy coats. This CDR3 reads CASRGGMTNNEQFF. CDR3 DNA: TGTGCCAGCAGGGGCGGTATGACTAACAATGAGCAGTTCTTC. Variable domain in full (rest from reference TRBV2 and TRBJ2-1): EPEVTQTPSHQVTQMGQEVILRCVPISNHLYFYWYRQILGQKVEFLVSFYNNEISEKSEIFDDQFSVERPDGSNFTLKIRSTKLEDSAMYFCASRGGMTNNEQFFGPGTRLTVL.